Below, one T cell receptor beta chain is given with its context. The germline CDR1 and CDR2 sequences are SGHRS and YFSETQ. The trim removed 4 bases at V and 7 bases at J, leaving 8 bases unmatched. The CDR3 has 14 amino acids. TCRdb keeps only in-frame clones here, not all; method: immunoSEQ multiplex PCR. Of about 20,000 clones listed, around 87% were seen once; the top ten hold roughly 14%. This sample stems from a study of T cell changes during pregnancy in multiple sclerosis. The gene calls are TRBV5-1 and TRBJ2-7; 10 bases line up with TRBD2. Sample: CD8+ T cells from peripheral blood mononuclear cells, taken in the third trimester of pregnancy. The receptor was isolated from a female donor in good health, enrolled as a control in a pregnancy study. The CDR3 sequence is CASSPSGGAREQYF. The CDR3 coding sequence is TGCGCCAGCAGCCCCAGCGGGGGGGCGCGGGAGCAGTACTTC. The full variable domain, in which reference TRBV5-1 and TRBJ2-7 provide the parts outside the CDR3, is KAGVTQTPRYLIKTRGQQVTLSCSPISGHRSVSWYQQTPGQGLQFLFEYFSETQRNKGNFPGRFSGRQFSNSRSEMNVSTLELGDSALYLCASSPSGGAREQYFGPGTRLTVT.